Listed below are T cell receptor beta chains from one sample, sequenced in a study of CD8 T cells in ankylosing spondylitis. TCRdb re-called the 5' RACE reads with MiXCR, one entry per CDR3 protein. The repertoire holds some 150,000 distinct CDR3 sequences, with approximately 10% as singletons. The sample was blood, either unsorted or a sorted T cell fraction (not recorded which). Receptor source: a female donor with ankylosing spondylitis or in good health (not recorded which). Both conserved end residues are part of each CDR3. Each record gives: D gene, clone size, V gene, J gene, CDR3 DNA, CDR3 protein. A D gene is named only where the DNA matches it firmly. Size is omitted from some rows. Given values are once, few, many or a class for expanded clones.

D gene: TRBD1
clone size: -
V gene: TRBV4-1
J gene: TRBJ1-2
CDR3 DNA: TGCGCCAGCAGCCAAGACTTAGGACAGGTGGAAGGCTACACCTTC
CDR3 protein: CASSQDLGQVEGYTF

D gene: TRBD2
clone size: many
V gene: TRBV2
J gene: TRBJ2-1
CDR3 DNA: TGTGCCAGCAGCAAGCGGGGGGAGAATGAGCAGTTCTTC
CDR3 protein: CASSKRGENEQFF

D gene: -
clone size: many
V gene: TRBV3-1
J gene: TRBJ1-3
CDR3 DNA: TGTGCCAGCAGTCGGGACGAAACCTCTGGAAACACCATATATTTT
CDR3 protein: CASSRDETSGNTIYF

D gene: TRBD1
clone size: many
V gene: TRBV5-5
J gene: TRBJ2-5
CDR3 DNA: TGTGCCAGCAGCGCTGGACAGGTCGCTTCCCAAGAGACCCAGTACTTC
CDR3 protein: CASSAGQVASQETQYF

D gene: -
clone size: many
V gene: TRBV5-1
J gene: TRBJ1-1
CDR3 DNA: TGCGCCAGCAGCGTACACGTGATGAACACTGAAGCTTTCTTT
CDR3 protein: CASSVHVMNTEAFF

D gene: -
clone size: -
V gene: TRBV20-1
J gene: TRBJ2-7
CDR3 DNA: TGCAGTGCTAGAGATGACTATCTCTACGAGCAGTACTTC
CDR3 protein: CSARDDYLYEQYF

D gene: -
clone size: many
V gene: TRBV3-1
J gene: TRBJ2-7
CDR3 DNA: TGTGCCAGCAGCCAACTTCAGGGGTCTTACGAGCAGTACTTC
CDR3 protein: CASSQLQGSYEQYF

D gene: TRBD2
clone size: few
V gene: TRBV20-1
J gene: TRBJ2-1
CDR3 DNA: TGCAGTGCTAGAAAGACCGAGAGCGGGAGGGCCCGTGAGCAGTTCTTC
CDR3 protein: CSARKTESGRAREQFF

D gene: -
clone size: many
V gene: TRBV12-3/TRBV12-4
J gene: TRBJ1-2
CDR3 DNA: TGTGCCAGCAGTCCCTTCCCCGGTGGCTACACCTTC
CDR3 protein: CASSPFPGGYTF

D gene: -
clone size: many
V gene: TRBV24-1
J gene: TRBJ1-1
CDR3 DNA: TGTGCCACCAGATCCCGGGGGGAGGGATTCACTGAAGCTTTCTTT
CDR3 protein: CATRSRGEGFTEAFF

D gene: TRBD1
clone size: many
V gene: TRBV7-2
J gene: TRBJ1-2
CDR3 DNA: TGTGCCAGCAGCGGAACAGGGGTCAATGGCTACACCTTC
CDR3 protein: CASSGTGVNGYTF

D gene: -
clone size: few
V gene: TRBV11-2
J gene: TRBJ2-1
CDR3 DNA: TGTGCCAGCAGCCAGGTCGGGTTCGAGCAGTTCTTC
CDR3 protein: CASSQVGFEQFF

D gene: TRBD2
clone size: -
V gene: TRBV5-6
J gene: TRBJ2-5
CDR3 DNA: TGTGCCAGCAGCCCCGGGACTAGCGAAACTCAAGAGACCCAGTACTTC
CDR3 protein: CASSPGTSETQETQYF

D gene: -
clone size: many
V gene: TRBV7-9
J gene: TRBJ1-1
CDR3 DNA: TGTGCCAGCACCCTGGGACAGAACACTGAAGCTTTCTTT
CDR3 protein: CASTLGQNTEAFF

D gene: -
clone size: many
V gene: TRBV30
J gene: TRBJ1-3
CDR3 DNA: TGTGCCTGGACCGGACTCAACACCATATATTTT
CDR3 protein: CAWTGLNTIYF

D gene: TRBD1
clone size: many
V gene: TRBV5-1
J gene: TRBJ2-3
CDR3 DNA: TGCGCCAGCAGCTTCCTTACAGGGGGTGGGACAGATACGCAGTATTTT
CDR3 protein: CASSFLTGGGTDTQYF

D gene: TRBD1
clone size: many
V gene: TRBV9
J gene: TRBJ2-3
CDR3 DNA: TGTGCCAGCAGCGTAGAGACAGGGCCAGATACGCAGTATTTT
CDR3 protein: CASSVETGPDTQYF

D gene: -
clone size: -
V gene: TRBV10-3
J gene: TRBJ1-1
CDR3 DNA: TGTGCCATCAGTACGGCAGACTTAAGGGCTTTCTTT
CDR3 protein: CAISTADLRAFF

D gene: -
clone size: many
V gene: TRBV7-2
J gene: TRBJ2-3
CDR3 DNA: TGTGCCAGCAGCTTACTTGGGGAGGCGGCAGATACGCAGTATTTT
CDR3 protein: CASSLLGEAADTQYF

D gene: -
clone size: many
V gene: TRBV11-2
J gene: TRBJ2-4
CDR3 DNA: TGTGCCAGCAGGTCAGCCCGGGGGCAATTGAACATTCAGTACTTC
CDR3 protein: CASRSARGQLNIQYF

D gene: -
clone size: many
V gene: TRBV5-6
J gene: TRBJ2-5
CDR3 DNA: TGTGCCAGCAGCTTGGTTTTGGGAGAGGTGCGTGAGACCCAGTACTTC
CDR3 protein: CASSLVLGEVRETQYF

D gene: -
clone size: many
V gene: TRBV12-3/TRBV12-4
J gene: TRBJ1-5
CDR3 DNA: TGTGCCAGCAGCCTTCTGGCAGGGGGCAATCAGCCCCAGCATTTT
CDR3 protein: CASSLLAGGNQPQHF

D gene: TRBD2
clone size: many
V gene: TRBV12-3/TRBV12-4
J gene: TRBJ2-7
CDR3 DNA: TGTGCCAGCAGCCCGGGACTAGCCTACGAGCAGTACTTC
CDR3 protein: CASSPGLAYEQYF

D gene: TRBD1
clone size: many
V gene: TRBV6-1
J gene: TRBJ1-1
CDR3 DNA: TGTGCCAGCAGTCCCGGGACAGGGGCGAAGAACACTGAAGCTTTCTTT
CDR3 protein: CASSPGTGAKNTEAFF

D gene: -
clone size: many
V gene: TRBV7-3
J gene: TRBJ2-1
CDR3 DNA: TGTGCCAGCAGCTTAACCGTCGGGACGATTGAGCAGTTCTTC
CDR3 protein: CASSLTVGTIEQFF